This T cell receptor (delta chain) stems from a study of DNA immune sequencing with unique molecular identifiers (dated by TCRdb to about 2020). A note on the overall study: Using immunomagnetic cell separation, gammadelta T cells were enriched from buffy coats, and the genomic DNA of these cells was sequenced. Fluorescence-activated cell sorting was used to enrich gammadelta T cells from the PBMC of around 10 healthy individuals. To compare enriched and non-enriched samples, about 0.1 ug of enriched gammadelta T-cell DNA and roughly 1 ug of non-enriched PBMC DNA were sequenced. An ultrasensitive DNA-based TRD repertoire sequencing method using PCR-introduced unique molecular identifiers was developed and validated in the study. The method was checked using synthetic reference molecules and blood samples from healthy people. Healthy individuals were used as donors, and sorted peripheral blood gammadelta T cells were profiled from approximately 9 of these donors. Study-wide findings and limitations: Variation in TRD repertoire diversity was observed between healthy donors, with several donors found to be highly oligoclonal, in that the top 5 clonotypes exceeded half of productive molecules. Novel TRD sequences not targeted by the primers cannot be detected with the primer-based approach. Among clonotypes from healthy donors, the most common TRD rearrangement was TRDV2 paired with TRDJ1.

Points on this clone: Its binding antigen is unknown. Base qualities are not recorded, but no much larger clone differs from it by a single base.

Library creation used multiplex PCR. A 32-plex assay amplified the genomic DNA, with primers for all 8 TRDV and 4 TRDJ genes spanning the CDR3. A 12-nucleotide UMI was added during approximately 3 barcoding PCR cycles, followed by a second PCR with Illumina adapter primers. Libraries were purified with AMPure XP beads and quality-checked on a Fragment Analyzer with the HS NGS Fragment kit. Sequencing used an Illumina MiniSeq mid-output kit with roughly 20% PhiX and 150 cycles of paired-end reads. In the original analysis: MIGEC version 1.2.9 was used to process reads, grouping reads by UMI and building error-corrected consensus sequences. Post-processing used modified VDJtools version 1.2.1 scripts and the tcR R package. TCRdb reanalyzed the public reads with the CATT caller, and identical DNA sequences were merged afterwards. TCRdb assigned the V and J calls; the authors' analysis was not used. The sample data list under 3,000 delta-chain clones, and 8.4% of these were observed just once. In total, the top ten clones hold around half of the sample.

The CDR3 holds 18 amino acids from the cysteine to the phenylalanine. The kept DNA is CDR3 alone, 54 bases in frame from the first base. The TCR originated in a human donor in good health. Sequenced: gamma-delta T cells enriched from blood buffy coat, or unenriched PBMCs (not recorded which). The J segment is TRDJ1; no V gene was assigned; the D call of TRDD3 is as the table states it, not checked on the DNA. The CDR3 loop reads CALGELRALVGDTDKLIF. The nucleotide sequence is given as TGTGCTCTTGGGGAACTGAGGGCCCTGGTGGGGGACACCGATAAACTCATCTTT.